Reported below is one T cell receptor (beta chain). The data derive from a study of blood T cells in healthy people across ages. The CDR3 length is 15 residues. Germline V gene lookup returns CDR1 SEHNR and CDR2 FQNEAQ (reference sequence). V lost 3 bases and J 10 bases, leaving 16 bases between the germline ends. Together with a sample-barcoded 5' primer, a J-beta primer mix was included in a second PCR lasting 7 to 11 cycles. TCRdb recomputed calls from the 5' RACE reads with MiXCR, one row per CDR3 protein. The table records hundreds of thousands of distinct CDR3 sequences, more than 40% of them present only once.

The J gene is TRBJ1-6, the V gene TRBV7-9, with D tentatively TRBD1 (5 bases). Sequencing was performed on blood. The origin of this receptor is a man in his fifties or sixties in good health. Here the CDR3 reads CASSLGGVGRSPLHF. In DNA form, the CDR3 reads TGTGCCAGCAGCTTGGGGGGGGTGGGAAGGTCACCCCTCCACTTT.